This T cell receptor (beta chain) was identified in a study of OX40 agonist ivuxolimab in advanced cancers. General study results and limits: It was also the case that some nonresponders had low normalized T-cell clonal expansion.

Measured with immunoSEQ multiplex PCR; TCRdb has only the in-frame clones, and not every one. This table holds about 83,000 clones, around 84% found once. About this clone itself: Its antigen is not known.

Trimming took off 4 bases at V and 2 bases at J, with 16 bases between the two ends. The CDR3 totals 16 residues. Per germline, CDR1 SGHDT and CDR2 YYEEEE. The specimen was CD4+ or CD8+ T cells sorted from blood, collected in a trial of the OX40 agonist ivuxolimab. J is TRBJ2-1 and V is TRBV5-6; weak D call: TRBD2 (7 bases). The sequence was collected from an adult with an advanced solid tumor such as melanoma, head and neck, liver or kidney cancer. This CDR3 is CASSPDWGGPYNEQFF. For the CDR3, the DNA is TGTGCCAGCAGCCCCGACTGGGGGGGCCCCTACAATGAGCAGTTCTTC.